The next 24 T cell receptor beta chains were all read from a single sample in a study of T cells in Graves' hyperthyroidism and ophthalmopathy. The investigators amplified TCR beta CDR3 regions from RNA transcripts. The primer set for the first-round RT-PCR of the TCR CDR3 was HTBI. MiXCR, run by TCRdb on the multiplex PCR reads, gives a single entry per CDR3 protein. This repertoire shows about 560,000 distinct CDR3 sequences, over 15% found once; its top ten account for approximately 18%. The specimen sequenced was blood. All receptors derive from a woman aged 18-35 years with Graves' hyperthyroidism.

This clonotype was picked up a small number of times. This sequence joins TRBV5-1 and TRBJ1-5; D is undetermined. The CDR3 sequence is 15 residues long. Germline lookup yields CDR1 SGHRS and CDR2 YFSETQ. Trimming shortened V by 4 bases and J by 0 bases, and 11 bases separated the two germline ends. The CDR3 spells CASSRGEFSNQPQHF. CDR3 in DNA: TGCGCCAGCAGCCGCGGGGAGTTTAGCAATCAGCCCCAGCATTTT.

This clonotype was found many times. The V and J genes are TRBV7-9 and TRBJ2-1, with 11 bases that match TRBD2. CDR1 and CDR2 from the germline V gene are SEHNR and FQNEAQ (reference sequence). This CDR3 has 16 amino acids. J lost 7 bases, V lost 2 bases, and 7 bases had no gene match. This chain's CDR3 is CASSLWNSGRGNEQFF. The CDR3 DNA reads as TGTGCCAGCAGCTTATGGAATAGCGGGAGGGGGAATGAGCAGTTCTTC.

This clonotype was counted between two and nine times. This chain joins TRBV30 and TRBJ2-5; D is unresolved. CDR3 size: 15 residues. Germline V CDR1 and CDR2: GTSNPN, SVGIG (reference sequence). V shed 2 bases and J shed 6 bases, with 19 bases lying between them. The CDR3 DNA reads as TGTGCCTGGAGTAGACCCGCTTTAACAGCTAAGACCCAGTACTTC. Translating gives CAWSRPALTAKTQYF.

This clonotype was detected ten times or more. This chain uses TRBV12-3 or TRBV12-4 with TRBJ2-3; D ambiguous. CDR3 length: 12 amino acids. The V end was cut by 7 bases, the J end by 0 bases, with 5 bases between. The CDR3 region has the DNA TGTGCCAGCACACATAGCACAGATACGCAGTATTTT. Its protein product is CASTHSTDTQYF.

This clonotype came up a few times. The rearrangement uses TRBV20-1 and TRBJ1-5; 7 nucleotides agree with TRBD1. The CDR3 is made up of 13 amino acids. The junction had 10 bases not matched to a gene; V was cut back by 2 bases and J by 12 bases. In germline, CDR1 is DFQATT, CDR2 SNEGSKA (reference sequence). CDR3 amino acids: CSARPGQYSGQHF. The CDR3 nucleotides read TGCAGTGCTAGACCGGGACAGTACTCGGGCCAGCATTTT.

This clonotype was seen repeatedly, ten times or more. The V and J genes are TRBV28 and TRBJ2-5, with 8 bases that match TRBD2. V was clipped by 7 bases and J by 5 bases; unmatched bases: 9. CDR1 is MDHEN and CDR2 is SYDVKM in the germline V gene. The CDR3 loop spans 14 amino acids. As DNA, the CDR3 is TGTGCCAGCAACCCCACAGGGACTAGGGAGACCCAGTACTTC. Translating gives CASNPTGTRETQYF.

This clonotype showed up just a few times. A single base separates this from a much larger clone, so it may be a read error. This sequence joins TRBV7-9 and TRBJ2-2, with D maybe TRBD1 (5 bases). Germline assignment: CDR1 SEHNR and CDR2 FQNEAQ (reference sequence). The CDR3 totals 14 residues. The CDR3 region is CASNLEAGTGELFF. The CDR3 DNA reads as TGTGCCAGCAACTTAGAGGCAGGGACCGGGGAGCTGTTTTTT.

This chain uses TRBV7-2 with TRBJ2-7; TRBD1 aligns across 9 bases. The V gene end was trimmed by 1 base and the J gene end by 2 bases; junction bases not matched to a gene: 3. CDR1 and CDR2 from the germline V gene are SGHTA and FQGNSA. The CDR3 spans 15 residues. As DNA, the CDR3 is TGTGCCAGCAGCTTAGGGACAGGGGTAACCTACGAGCAGTACTTC. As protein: CASSLGTGVTYEQYF. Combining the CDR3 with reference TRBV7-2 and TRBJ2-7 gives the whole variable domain GAGVSQSPSNKVTEKGKDVELRCDPISGHTALYWYRQSLGQGLEFLIYFQGNSAPDKSGLPSDRFSAERTGGSVSTLTIQRTQQEDSAVYLCASSLGTGVTYEQYFGPGTRLTVT.

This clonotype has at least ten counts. Here the CDR3 reads CASSVEDNEQFF. The CDR3 bases are TGTGCCAGCAGTGTGGAAGACAATGAGCAGTTCTTC. V is TRBV2 and J is TRBJ2-1; D unresolved. V was clipped by 4 bases and J by 5 bases, with 6 bases between them. Looked up from germline, CDR1 is SNHLY and CDR2 is FYNNEI. The CDR3 length is 12 residues.

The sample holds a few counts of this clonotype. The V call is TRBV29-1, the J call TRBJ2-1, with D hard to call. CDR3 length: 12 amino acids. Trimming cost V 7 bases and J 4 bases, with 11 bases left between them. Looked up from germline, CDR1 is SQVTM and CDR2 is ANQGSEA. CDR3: CSARTAYNEQFF. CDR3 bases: TGCAGCGCCCGGACGGCTTACAATGAGCAGTTCTTC.

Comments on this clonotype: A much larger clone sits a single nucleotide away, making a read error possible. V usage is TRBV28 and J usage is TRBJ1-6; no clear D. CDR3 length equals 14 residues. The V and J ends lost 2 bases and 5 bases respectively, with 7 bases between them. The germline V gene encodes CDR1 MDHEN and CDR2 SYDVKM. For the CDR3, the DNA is TGTGCCAGCAGTTTAATTCAGAATAATTCACCCCTCCACTTT. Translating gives CASSLIQNNSPLHF. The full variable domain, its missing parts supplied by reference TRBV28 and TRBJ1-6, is DVKVTQSSRYLVKRTGEKVFLECVQDMDHENMFWYRQDPGLGLRLIYFSYDVKMKEKGDIPEGYSVSREKKERFSLILESASTNQTSMYLCASSLIQNNSPLHFGNGTRLTVT.

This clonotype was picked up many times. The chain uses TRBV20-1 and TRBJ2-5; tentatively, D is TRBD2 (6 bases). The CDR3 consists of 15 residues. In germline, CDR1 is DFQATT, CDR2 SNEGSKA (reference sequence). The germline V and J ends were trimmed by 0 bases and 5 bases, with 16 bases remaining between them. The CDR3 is CSARDLGGTWETQYF. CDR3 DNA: TGCAGTGCTAGAGATCTCGGGGGTACCTGGGAGACCCAGTACTTC.

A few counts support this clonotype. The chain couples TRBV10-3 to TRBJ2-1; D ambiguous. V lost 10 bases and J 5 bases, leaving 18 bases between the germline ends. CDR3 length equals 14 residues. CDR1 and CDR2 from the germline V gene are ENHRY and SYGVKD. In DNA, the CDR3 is TGTGCCACAGGCCCCGAGGTGGAACACAATGAGCAGTTCTTC. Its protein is CATGPEVEHNEQFF.

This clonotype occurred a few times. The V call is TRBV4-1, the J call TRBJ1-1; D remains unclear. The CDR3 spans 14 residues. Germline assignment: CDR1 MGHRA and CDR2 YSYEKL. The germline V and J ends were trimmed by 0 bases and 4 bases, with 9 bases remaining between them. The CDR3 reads CASSQDNALTEAFF. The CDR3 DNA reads TGCGCCAGCAGCCAAGATAATGCACTCACTGAAGCTTTCTTT.

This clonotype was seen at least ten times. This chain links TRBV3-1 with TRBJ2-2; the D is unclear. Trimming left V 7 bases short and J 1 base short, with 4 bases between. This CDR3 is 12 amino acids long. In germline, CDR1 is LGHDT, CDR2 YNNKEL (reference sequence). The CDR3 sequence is CASTLNTGELFF. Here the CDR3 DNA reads TGTGCCAGCACCCTGAACACCGGGGAGCTGTTTTTT.

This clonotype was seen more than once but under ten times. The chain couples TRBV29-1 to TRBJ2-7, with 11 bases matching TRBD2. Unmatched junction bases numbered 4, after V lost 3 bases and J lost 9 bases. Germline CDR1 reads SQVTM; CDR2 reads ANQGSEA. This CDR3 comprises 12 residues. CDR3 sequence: CSVDGLAGGQYF. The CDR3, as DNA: TGCAGCGTTGATGGTCTAGCGGGAGGGCAGTACTTC.

The CDR3 bases are TGTGCCACCAGCAGAGACGGGACACCTAATCAGCCCCAGCATTTT. As protein: CATSRDGTPNQPQHF. This chain joins TRBV15 and TRBJ1-5, with a possible D match to TRBD1 (6 bases). The CDR3 has 15 residues. With 0 bases removed from V and 4 bases from J, the gap between germline ends came to 10 bases. Germline V gene data show CDR1 as LNHNV and CDR2 as YYDKDF (reference sequence).

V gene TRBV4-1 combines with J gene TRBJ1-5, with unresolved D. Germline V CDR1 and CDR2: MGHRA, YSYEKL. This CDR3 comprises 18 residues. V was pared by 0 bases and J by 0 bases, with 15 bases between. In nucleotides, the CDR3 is TGCGCCAGCAGCCAAGATTCTCCCGTCCGAGGTAGCAATCAGCCCCAGCATTTT. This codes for CASSQDSPVRGSNQPQHF.

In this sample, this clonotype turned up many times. CDR3 DNA: TGCAGTGCCACGACTCAACAGGGACCGAGCCTCGAGCAGTACTTC. Its translation is CSATTQQGPSLEQYF. This chain connects TRBV20-1 to TRBJ2-7; TRBD1 is a possible D gene (6 bases). There are 15 residues in the CDR3. V was cut by 6 bases and J by 6 bases, with 24 bases left in between. From germline, CDR1 is DFQATT and CDR2 SNEGSKA (reference sequence).

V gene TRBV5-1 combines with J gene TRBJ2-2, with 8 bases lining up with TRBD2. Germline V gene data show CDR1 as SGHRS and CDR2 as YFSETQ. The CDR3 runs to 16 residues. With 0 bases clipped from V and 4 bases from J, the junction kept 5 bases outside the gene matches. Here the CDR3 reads CASSLAGRAITGELFF. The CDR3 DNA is TGCGCCAGCAGCTTGGCCGGGAGGGCCATCACCGGGGAGCTGTTTTTT.

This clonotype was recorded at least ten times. CDR3 region: CASSVLAGNTDTQYF. Written as DNA, the CDR3 is TGTGCCAGCAGCGTTCTAGCGGGGAACACAGATACGCAGTATTTT. V is TRBV11-3 and J is TRBJ2-3; 9 bases are shared with TRBD2. With V trimmed by 5 bases and J by 2 bases, 5 bases remained unmatched. CDR1 is SGHNT, CDR2 YENEEA, per germline. The CDR3 is 15 amino acids.

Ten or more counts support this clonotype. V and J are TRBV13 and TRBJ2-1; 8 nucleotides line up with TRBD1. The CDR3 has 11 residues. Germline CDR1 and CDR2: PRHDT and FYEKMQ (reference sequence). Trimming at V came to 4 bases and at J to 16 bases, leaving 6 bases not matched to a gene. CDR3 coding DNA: TGTGCCAGCAGCTCCGGGGACAGGCTCTTCTTC. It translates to CASSSGDRLFF.

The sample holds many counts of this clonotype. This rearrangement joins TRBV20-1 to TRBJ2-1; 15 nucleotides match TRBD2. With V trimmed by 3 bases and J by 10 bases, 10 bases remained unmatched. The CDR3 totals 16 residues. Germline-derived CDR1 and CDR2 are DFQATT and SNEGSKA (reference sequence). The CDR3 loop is CSASIWTSGRAREQFF. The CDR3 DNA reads TGCAGTGCTAGCATATGGACTAGCGGGAGGGCCAGGGAGCAGTTCTTC.

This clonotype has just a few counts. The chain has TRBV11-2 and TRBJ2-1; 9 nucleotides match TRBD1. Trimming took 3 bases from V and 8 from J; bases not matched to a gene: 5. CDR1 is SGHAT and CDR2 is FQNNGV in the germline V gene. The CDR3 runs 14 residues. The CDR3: CASSFQTGGYEQFF. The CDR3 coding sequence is TGTGCCAGCAGCTTTCAGACAGGGGGATATGAGCAGTTCTTC.